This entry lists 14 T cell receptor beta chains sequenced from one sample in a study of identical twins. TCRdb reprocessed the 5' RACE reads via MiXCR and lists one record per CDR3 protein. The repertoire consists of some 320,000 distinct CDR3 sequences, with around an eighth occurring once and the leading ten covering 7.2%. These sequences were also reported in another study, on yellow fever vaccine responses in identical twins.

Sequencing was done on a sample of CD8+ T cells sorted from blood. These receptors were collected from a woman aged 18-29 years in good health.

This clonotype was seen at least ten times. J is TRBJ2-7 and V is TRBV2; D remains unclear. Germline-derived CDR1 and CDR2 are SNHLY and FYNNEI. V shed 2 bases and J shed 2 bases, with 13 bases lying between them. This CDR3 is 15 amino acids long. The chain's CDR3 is CASSEQVGKTYEQYV. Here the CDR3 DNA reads TGTGCCAGCAGTGAACAGGTGGGAAAAACCTACGAGCAGTACGTC.

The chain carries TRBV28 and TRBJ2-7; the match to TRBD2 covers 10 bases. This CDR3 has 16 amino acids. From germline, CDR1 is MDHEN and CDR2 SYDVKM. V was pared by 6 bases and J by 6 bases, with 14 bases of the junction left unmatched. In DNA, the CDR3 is TGTGCCAGCAGCCTGGGCCACAGCGGGAGGGCCGTCGAGCAGTACTTC. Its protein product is CASSLGHSGRAVEQYF.

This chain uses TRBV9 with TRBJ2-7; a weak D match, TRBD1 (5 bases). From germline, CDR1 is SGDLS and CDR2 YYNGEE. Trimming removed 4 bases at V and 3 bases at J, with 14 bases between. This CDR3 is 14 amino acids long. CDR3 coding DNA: TGTGCCAGCAGCAAGACAGAGTCACTCTACGAGCAGTACTTC. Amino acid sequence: CASSKTESLYEQYF. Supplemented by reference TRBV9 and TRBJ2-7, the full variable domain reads DSGVTQTPKHLITATGQRVTLRCSPRSGDLSVYWYQQSLDQGLQFLIQYYNGEERAKGNILERFSAQQFPDLHSELNLSSLELGDSALYFCASSKTESLYEQYFGPGTRLTVT.

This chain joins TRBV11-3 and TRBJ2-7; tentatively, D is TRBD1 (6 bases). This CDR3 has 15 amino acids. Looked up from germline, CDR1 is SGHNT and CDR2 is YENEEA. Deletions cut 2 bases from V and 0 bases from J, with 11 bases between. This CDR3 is CASSLLGAYSYEQYF. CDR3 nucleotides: TGTGCCAGCAGCTTACTGGGGGCGTACTCCTACGAGCAGTACTTC.

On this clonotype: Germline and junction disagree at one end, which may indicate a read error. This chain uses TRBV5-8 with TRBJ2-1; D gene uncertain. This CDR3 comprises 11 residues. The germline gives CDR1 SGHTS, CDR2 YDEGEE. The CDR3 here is CASSEGHPEAF. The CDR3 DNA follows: TGTGCCAGCAGCGAAGGGCACCCCGAGGCCTTC.

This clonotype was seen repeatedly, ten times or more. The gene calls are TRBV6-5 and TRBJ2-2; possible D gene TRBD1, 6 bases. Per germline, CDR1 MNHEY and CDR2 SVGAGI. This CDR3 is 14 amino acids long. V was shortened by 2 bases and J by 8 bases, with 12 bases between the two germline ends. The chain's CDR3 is CASSYPTGSGELFF. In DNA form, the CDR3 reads TGTGCCAGCAGTTACCCAACAGGGTCGGGGGAGCTGTTTTTT.

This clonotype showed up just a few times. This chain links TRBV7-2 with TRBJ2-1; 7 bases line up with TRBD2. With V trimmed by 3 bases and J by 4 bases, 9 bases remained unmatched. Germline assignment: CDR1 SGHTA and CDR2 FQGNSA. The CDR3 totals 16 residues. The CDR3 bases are TGTGCCAGCAGCTTTCTCGTGGGGGGGTTTTACAATGAGCAGTTCTTC. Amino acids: CASSFLVGGFYNEQFF.

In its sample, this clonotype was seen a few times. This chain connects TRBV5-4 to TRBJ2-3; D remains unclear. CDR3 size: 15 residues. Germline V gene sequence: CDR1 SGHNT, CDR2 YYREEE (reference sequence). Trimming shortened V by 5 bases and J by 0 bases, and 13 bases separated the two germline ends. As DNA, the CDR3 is TGTGCCAGCAGAACCCGATGGGATAGCACAGATACGCAGTATTTT. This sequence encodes CASRTRWDSTDTQYF.

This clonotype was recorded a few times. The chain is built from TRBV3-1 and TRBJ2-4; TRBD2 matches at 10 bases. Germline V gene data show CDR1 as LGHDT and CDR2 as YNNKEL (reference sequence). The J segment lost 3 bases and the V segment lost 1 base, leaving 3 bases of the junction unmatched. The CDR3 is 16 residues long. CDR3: CASSQGAGGLKNIQYF. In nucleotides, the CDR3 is TGTGCCAGCAGCCAAGGAGCGGGGGGGCTCAAAAACATTCAGTACTTC.

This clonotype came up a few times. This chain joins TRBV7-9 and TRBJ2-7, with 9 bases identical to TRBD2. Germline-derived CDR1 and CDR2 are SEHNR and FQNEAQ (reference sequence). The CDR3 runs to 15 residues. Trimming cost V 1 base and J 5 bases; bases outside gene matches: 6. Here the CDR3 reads CASSLGRLAGNEQYF. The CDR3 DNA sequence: TGTGCCAGCAGCTTAGGGCGGCTAGCGGGAAACGAGCAGTACTTC.

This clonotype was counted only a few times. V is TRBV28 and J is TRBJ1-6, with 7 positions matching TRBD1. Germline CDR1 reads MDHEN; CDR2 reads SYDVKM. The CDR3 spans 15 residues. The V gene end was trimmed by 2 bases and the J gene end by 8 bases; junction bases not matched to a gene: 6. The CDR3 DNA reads TGTGCCAGCAGTTTAGAGGGGGCGGGGGATTCACCCCTCCACTTT. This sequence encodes CASSLEGAGDSPLHF.

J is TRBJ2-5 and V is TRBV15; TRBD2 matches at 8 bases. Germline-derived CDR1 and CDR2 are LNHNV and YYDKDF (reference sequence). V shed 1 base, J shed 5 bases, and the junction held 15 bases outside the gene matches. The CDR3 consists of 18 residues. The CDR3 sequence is CATSRGDGNGGAMETQYF. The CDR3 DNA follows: TGTGCCACCAGCAGAGGAGATGGGAACGGGGGGGCGATGGAGACCCAGTACTTC.

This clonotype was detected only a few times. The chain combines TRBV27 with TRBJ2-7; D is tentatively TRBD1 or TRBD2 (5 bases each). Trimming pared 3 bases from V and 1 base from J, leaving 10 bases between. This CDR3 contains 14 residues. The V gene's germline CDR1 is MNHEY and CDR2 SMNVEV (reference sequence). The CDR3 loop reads CASSFWDPSYEQYV. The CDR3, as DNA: TGTGCCAGCAGTTTTTGGGACCCGTCCTACGAGCAGTACGTC.

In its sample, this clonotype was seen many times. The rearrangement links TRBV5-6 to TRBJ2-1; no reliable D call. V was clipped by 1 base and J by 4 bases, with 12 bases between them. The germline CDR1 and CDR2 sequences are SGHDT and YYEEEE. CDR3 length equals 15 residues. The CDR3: CASSLSQIIYNEQFF. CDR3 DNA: TGTGCCAGCAGCTTGAGCCAAATAATTTACAATGAGCAGTTCTTC.